This entry concerns a single TCR beta chain. Per the original methods: Amplification of reference gene primers provided the estimated nucleated cell counts. The assay was immunoSEQ multiplex PCR, and TCRdb's table has in-frame clones only and misses some. Clonal size and the V and J genes are those of that table, whereas D and trimming came from the DNA. This table holds hundreds of thousands of clones, about nine tenths found once. The data were taken from a study of blood T cell repertoires in COVID-19. Study at large: Samples of COVID-19 (acute and convalescent) were obtained from the United States, Italy and Spain. T cells, B-cell-depleted T cells, or PBMCs supplied cDNA or gDNA.

The material sequenced was peripheral blood. The sequence was obtained from a woman aged 60-70 years who had recovered from COVID-19.

CDR3 protein: CASTGNSPYNEQFF. In DNA, the CDR3 is TGTGCCAGTACCGGGAACTCTCCCTACAATGAGCAGTTCTTC. J is TRBJ2-1 and V is TRBV19, with D perhaps matching TRBD2 (5 bases). This CDR3 has 14 residues. The ends were cut back, 7 bases at V and 2 bases at J, with 12 bases in the middle. From germline, CDR1 is LNHDA and CDR2 SQIVND (reference sequence).